The 18 T cell receptor beta chains presented below share a single source sample, sequenced in a study of type 1 regulatory T cells. No antigens are known for them. TCRdb re-analysed the reads in MiXCR, keeping a single row per CDR3 protein. The sample consists of around 62,000 distinct CDR3 sequences, roughly three fifths of them appearing once. Sequencing was carried out using cultured T cells, either the whole culture or a sorted T cell fraction (not recorded which). Regarding subset: Tr1-enriched cell product generated in vitro against host alloantigens. The receptors stem from a human donor in good health.

The chain links TRBV12-3 or TRBV12-4 to TRBJ2-6; 10 bases map to TRBD1. The V gene end was trimmed by 3 bases and the J gene end by 0 bases; junction bases not matched to a gene: 8. The length of the CDR3 is 19 residues. The DNA of the CDR3 is TGTGCCAGCAGTTTTAGGACAGGGGGAGTAGGCTCTGGGGCCAACGTCCTGACTTTC. Translation gives CASSFRTGGVGSGANVLTF.

The chain recombines TRBV4-3 with TRBJ2-2; 9 bases match TRBD2. Germline CDR1 is LGHNA and CDR2 is YSLEER. Trimming removed 4 bases from V and 5 bases from J; junction bases left unmatched: 2. This CDR3 is 14 amino acids long. CDR3 in amino acids: CASSPLAGTGELFF. DNA of the CDR3: TGCGCCAGCAGCCCGCTAGCGGGAACCGGGGAGCTGTTTTTT.

This clonotype was seen a handful of times. The V and J genes are TRBV20-1 and TRBJ1-3; 8 bases fit TRBD1. Germline V gene sequence: CDR1 DFQATT, CDR2 SNEGSKA (reference sequence). The junction had 7 bases not matched to a gene; V was cut back by 0 bases and J by 6 bases. The CDR3 is 15 residues long. CDR3 sequence: CSARDSQGAENTIYF. CDR3 nucleotide sequence: TGCAGTGCTAGAGATTCTCAGGGGGCGGAAAACACCATATATTTT.

The chain joins TRBV5-1 to TRBJ1-1; 9 nucleotides match TRBD1. This CDR3 comprises 16 residues. CDR1 and CDR2 from the germline V gene are SGHRS and YFSETQ. V gave up 0 bases and J gave up 3 bases; unmatched junction bases: 6. In nucleotides, the CDR3 is TGCGCCAGCAGCTTGGGACTCACAGGGGGCGACACTGAAGCTTTCTTT. Translated: CASSLGLTGGDTEAFF. Full variable domain (missing parts from reference TRBV5-1 and TRBJ1-1): KAGVTQTPRYLIKTRGQQVTLSCSPISGHRSVSWYQQTPGQGLQFLFEYFSETQRNKGNFPGRFSGRQFSNSRSEMNVSTLELGDSALYLCASSLGLTGGDTEAFFGQGTRLTVV.

This sequence joins TRBV27 and TRBJ2-7; the D gene is possibly TRBD2 (5 bases). CDR3 length: 13 residues. Per germline, CDR1 MNHEY and CDR2 SMNVEV (reference sequence). Trimming stripped 2 bases from V and 6 bases from J, with 11 bases between. The CDR3 spells CASSLGLALEQYF. The DNA of the CDR3 is TGTGCCAGCAGTTTAGGCCTAGCTCTCGAGCAGTACTTC.

The chain carries TRBV28 and TRBJ2-1, with TRBD2 as a possible D gene (5 bases). The CDR3 is 11 amino acids. The germline gives CDR1 MDHEN, CDR2 SYDVKM. The V and J ends lost 4 bases and 10 bases respectively, with 8 bases between them. CDR3 in DNA: TGTGCCAGCAGTTCCTGGGAGGAGCAGTTCTTC. Translating gives CASSSWEEQFF.

This clonotype was recorded a few times. The chain couples TRBV6-5 to TRBJ2-1; 7 bases match TRBD1. The V and J ends lost 6 bases and 6 bases, in that order; junction bases with no gene match: 11. CDR3 length equals 15 residues. The germline V gene encodes CDR1 MNHEY and CDR2 SVGAGI. This chain's CDR3 is CASSPGGRPSNEQFF. CDR3 bases: TGTGCCAGCAGCCCAGGGGGTAGGCCCTCCAATGAGCAGTTCTTC.

The chain is built from TRBV7-9 and TRBJ2-7; D is possibly TRBD1 or TRBD2 (6 bases each). This CDR3 has 13 amino acids. Germline V gene lookup returns CDR1 SEHNR and CDR2 FQNEAQ (reference sequence). The V gene lost 3 bases and the J gene lost 6 bases, with 12 bases spanning the gap. As DNA, the CDR3 is TGTGCCAGCAGCTTTATACAGGGAGGCGAGCAGTACTTC. It translates to CASSFIQGGEQYF.

V and J are TRBV12-3 or TRBV12-4 and TRBJ2-2; possibly TRBD2 for D (6 bases). The CDR3 is 16 residues long. The V end was cut by 3 bases, the J end by 3 bases, with 14 bases between. The DNA for the CDR3 is TGTGCCAGCAGTTTCGGGGGATCAATTCACACCGGGGAGCTGTTTTTT. It yields the protein CASSFGGSIHTGELFF.

The CDR3 DNA follows: TGTGCCAGCAGCCAAGCCTCAGATACGCAGTATTTT. Amino acid sequence: CASSQASDTQYF. The genes are TRBV3-1 and TRBJ2-3; no reliable D call. The CDR3 runs to 12 residues. Trimming pared 1 base from V and 4 bases from J, leaving 3 bases between. Looked up from germline, CDR1 is LGHDT and CDR2 is YNNKEL (reference sequence).

This clonotype was seen only a few times. The rearrangement links TRBV28 to TRBJ2-2, with D perhaps assigned TRBD1 or TRBD2 (6 bases each). Per germline, CDR1 MDHEN and CDR2 SYDVKM. The length of the CDR3 is 15 residues. V lost 7 bases and J lost 7, with 19 bases in between. The CDR3 here is CASKREQGSGGELFF. DNA for the CDR3: TGTGCCAGCAAACGGGAGCAGGGGTCCGGCGGGGAGCTGTTTTTT. Full variable domain (missing parts from reference TRBV28 and TRBJ2-2): DVKVTQSSRYLVKRTGEKVFLECVQDMDHENMFWYRQDPGLGLRLIYFSYDVKMKEKGDIPEGYSVSREKKERFSLILESASTNQTSMYLCASKREQGSGGELFFGEGSRLTVL.

In DNA, the CDR3 is TGTGCCAGCAGCTTATTACGAGACACTGAAGCTTTCTTT. This gives the protein CASSLLRDTEAFF. This sequence joins TRBV7-2 and TRBJ1-1; D gene uncertain. Germline-derived CDR1 and CDR2 are SGHTA and FQGNSA. The CDR3 extends over 13 amino acids. V lost 2 bases, J lost 3 bases, and 7 bases lay in between. Together with reference TRBV7-2 and TRBJ1-1, the CDR3 gives the full variable domain: GAGVSQSPSNKVTEKGKDVELRCDPISGHTALYWYRQSLGQGLEFLIYFQGNSAPDKSGLPSDRFSAERTGGSVSTLTIQRTQQEDSAVYLCASSLLRDTEAFFGQGTRLTVV.

The V gene is TRBV7-8, the J gene TRBJ2-7; D might be TRBD1 (6 bases). V lost 0 bases, J lost 7 bases, and 19 bases lay in between. The germline gives CDR1 SGHVS, CDR2 FQNEAQ. The CDR3 totals 16 residues. The CDR3 DNA sequence: TGTGCCAGCAGCTTAGCCGTGTGGAGCATTCAGGGGGAGCAGTACTTC. It specifies CASSLAVWSIQGEQYF.

V gene TRBV7-6 combines with J gene TRBJ2-3, with D possibly matching TRBD2 (6 bases). Germline CDR1 and CDR2: SGHVS and FNYEAQ. The CDR3 loop spans 16 amino acids. The V end lost 1 base, the J end lost 0 bases, and 11 bases lay between the germline ends. CDR3 residues: CASSLGAAGSTDTQYF. The CDR3 DNA follows: TGTGCCAGCAGCTTAGGAGCAGCGGGTAGCACAGATACGCAGTATTTT. The full variable domain, with the rest looked up from reference TRBV7-6 and TRBJ2-3, is GAGVSQSPRYKVTKRGQDVALRCDPISGHVSLYWYRQALGQGPEFLTYFNYEAQQDKSGLPNDRFSAERPEGSISTLTIQRTEQRDSAMYRCASSLGAAGSTDTQYFGPGTRLTVL.

V is TRBV27 and J is TRBJ2-2; no clear D gene. V shed 7 bases and J shed 5 bases, with 8 bases lying between them. The CDR3 sequence is 12 residues long. Per the germline V gene, CDR1 is MNHEY and CDR2 is SMNVEV (reference sequence). The CDR3 coding sequence is TGTGCCAGCACGGGCTTAACCGGGGAGCTGTTTTTT. Protein product: CASTGLTGELFF.

This sequence joins TRBV20-1 and TRBJ2-1; 8 positions agree with TRBD2. Trimming took 6 bases from V and 0 from J; bases not matched to a gene: 7. The CDR3 is made up of 15 amino acids. Germline CDR1 is DFQATT and CDR2 is SNEGSKA (reference sequence). DNA of the CDR3: TGCAGTGCCACGAGCGGGAGCGCCTCCTACAATGAGCAGTTCTTC. Translated: CSATSGSASYNEQFF.

This chain connects TRBV9 to TRBJ2-3, with D perhaps matching TRBD2 (5 bases). Trimming took 0 bases from V and 2 from J, leaving 10 bases between them. CDR3 length: 15 residues. In germline, CDR1 is SGDLS, CDR2 YYNGEE. The CDR3 DNA is TGTGCCAGCAGCGTAGGCGGGTCCCTCACAGATACGCAGTATTTT. This sequence encodes CASSVGGSLTDTQYF.

V and J are TRBV28 and TRBJ2-7; TRBD2 matches 12 bases. After removal of 3 bases from V and 4 bases from J, the junction contained 7 bases not matched to a gene. Per the germline V gene, CDR1 is MDHEN and CDR2 is SYDVKM. CDR3 length equals 16 residues. CDR3 region: CASSLPGLAGNYEQYF. The CDR3 DNA sequence: TGTGCCAGCAGTTTGCCCGGACTAGCGGGAAATTACGAGCAGTACTTC.